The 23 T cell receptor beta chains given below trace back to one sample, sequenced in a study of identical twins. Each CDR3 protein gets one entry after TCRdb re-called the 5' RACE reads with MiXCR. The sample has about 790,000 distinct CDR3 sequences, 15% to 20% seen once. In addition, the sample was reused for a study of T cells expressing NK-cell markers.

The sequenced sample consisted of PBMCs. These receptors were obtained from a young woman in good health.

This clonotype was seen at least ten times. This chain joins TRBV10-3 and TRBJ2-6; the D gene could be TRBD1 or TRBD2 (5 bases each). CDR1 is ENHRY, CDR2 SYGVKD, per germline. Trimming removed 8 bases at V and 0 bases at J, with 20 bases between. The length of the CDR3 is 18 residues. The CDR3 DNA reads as TGTGCCATCGGGGGTTCGCAAAGCCTTTTCTCTGGGGCCAACGTCCTGACTTTC. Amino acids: CAIGGSQSLFSGANVLTF.

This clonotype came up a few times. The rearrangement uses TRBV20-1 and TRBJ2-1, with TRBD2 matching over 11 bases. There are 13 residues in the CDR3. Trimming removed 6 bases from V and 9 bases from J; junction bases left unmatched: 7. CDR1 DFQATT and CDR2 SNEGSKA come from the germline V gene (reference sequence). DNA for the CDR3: TGCAGTGCGGTGACTAGCGGGGTTGGTGAGCAGTTCTTC. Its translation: CSAVTSGVGEQFF.

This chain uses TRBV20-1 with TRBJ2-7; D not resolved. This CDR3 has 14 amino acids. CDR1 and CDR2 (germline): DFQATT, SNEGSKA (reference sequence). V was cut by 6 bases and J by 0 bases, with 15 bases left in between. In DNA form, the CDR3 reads TGCAGTGCCATTCGTCGCAGGCCCTCCTACGAGCAGTACTTC. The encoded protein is CSAIRRRPSYEQYF.

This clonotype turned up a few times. This CDR3 reads CASSRTTTANYGYTF. CDR3 DNA: TGCGCCAGCAGCCGAACCACGACAGCTAACTATGGCTACACCTTC. The chain recombines TRBV5-1 with TRBJ1-2; a weak D match, TRBD1 (5 bases). This CDR3 has 15 residues. V lost 4 bases, J lost 0 bases, and 13 bases lay in between. Germline-derived CDR1 and CDR2 are SGHRS and YFSETQ. The whole variable domain, filled in from reference TRBV5-1 and TRBJ1-2, reads KAGVTQTPRYLIKTRGQQVTLSCSPISGHRSVSWYQQTPGQGLQFLFEYFSETQRNKGNFPGRFSGRQFSNSRSEMNVSTLELGDSALYLCASSRTTTANYGYTFGSGTRLTVV.

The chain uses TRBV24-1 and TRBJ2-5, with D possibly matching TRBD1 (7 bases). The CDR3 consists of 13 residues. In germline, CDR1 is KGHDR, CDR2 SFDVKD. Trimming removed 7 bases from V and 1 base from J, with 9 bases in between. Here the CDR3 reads CATRRDSQETQYF. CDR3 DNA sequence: TGTGCCACCAGGCGGGACAGCCAAGAGACCCAGTACTTC.

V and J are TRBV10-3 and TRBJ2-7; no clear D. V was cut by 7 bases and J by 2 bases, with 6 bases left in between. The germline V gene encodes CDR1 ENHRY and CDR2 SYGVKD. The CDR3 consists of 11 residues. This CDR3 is CAITNAYEQYF. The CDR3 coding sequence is TGTGCCATCACTAACGCCTACGAGCAGTACTTC.

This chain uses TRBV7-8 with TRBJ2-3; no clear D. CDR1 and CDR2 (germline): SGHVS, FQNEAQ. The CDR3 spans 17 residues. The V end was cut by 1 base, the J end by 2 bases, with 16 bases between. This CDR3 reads CASSLGQLRLPTDTQYF. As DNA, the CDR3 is TGTGCCAGCAGCTTAGGCCAACTCCGGTTGCCCACAGATACGCAGTATTTT.

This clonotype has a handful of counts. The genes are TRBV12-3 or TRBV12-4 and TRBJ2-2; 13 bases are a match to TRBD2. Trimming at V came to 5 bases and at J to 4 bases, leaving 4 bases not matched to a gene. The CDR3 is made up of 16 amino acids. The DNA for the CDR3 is TGTGCCAGCAGTGAGGGACTAGCGGGGTTCACCGGGGAGCTGTTTTTT. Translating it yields CASSEGLAGFTGELFF.

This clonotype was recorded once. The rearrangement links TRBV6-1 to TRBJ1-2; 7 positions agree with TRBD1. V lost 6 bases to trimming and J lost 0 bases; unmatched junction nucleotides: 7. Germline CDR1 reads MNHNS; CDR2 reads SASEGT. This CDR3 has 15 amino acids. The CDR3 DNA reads TGTGCCAGCAGGCCGGGACAGACGGCTAACTATGGCTACACCTTC. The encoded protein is CASRPGQTANYGYTF.

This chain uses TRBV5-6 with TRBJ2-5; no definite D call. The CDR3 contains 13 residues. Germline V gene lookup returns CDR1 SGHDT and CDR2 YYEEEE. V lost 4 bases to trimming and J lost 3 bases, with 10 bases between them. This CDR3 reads CASSRGFKETQYF. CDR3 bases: TGTGCCAGCAGCCGAGGATTCAAAGAGACCCAGTACTTC.

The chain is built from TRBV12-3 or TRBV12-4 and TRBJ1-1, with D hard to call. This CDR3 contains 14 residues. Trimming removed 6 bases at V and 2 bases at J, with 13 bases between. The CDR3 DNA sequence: TGTGCCAGCAGCCGACTATCGACTAACACTGAAGCTTTCTTT. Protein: CASSRLSTNTEAFF.

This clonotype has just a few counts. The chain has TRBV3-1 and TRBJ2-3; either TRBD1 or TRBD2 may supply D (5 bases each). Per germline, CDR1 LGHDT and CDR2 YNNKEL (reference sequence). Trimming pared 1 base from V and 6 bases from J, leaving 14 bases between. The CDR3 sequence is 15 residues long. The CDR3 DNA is TGTGCCAGCAGCCAAGGTGGGACCCGCCAGGATACGCAGTATTTT. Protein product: CASSQGGTRQDTQYF.

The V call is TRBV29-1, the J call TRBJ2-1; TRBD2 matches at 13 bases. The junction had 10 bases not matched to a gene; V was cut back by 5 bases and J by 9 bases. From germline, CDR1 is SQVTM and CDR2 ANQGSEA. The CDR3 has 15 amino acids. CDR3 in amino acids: CSVPGLAGEWSEQFF. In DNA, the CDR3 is TGCAGCGTTCCAGGACTAGCGGGGGAGTGGAGTGAGCAGTTCTTC.

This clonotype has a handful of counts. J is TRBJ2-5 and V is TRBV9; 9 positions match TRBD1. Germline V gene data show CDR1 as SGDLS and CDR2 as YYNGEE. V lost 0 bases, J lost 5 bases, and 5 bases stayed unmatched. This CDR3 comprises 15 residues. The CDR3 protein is CASSVGTGVVETQYF. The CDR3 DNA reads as TGTGCCAGCAGCGTAGGGACAGGGGTCGTTGAGACCCAGTACTTC.

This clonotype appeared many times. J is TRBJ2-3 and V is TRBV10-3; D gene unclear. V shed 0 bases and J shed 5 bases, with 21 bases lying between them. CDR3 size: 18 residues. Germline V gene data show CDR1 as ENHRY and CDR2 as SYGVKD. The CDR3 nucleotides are TGTGCCATCAGTGAGTCTCGAAAATTAGGTGGGGTAGGAGATACGCAGTATTTT. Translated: CAISESRKLGGVGDTQYF.

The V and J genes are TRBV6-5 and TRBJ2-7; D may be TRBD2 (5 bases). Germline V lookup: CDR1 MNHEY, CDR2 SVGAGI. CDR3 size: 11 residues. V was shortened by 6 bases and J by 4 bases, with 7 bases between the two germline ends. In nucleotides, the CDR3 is TGTGCCAGCAGAGCGGTGTACGAGCAGTACTTC. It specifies CASRAVYEQYF.

The CDR3 reads CASSVEGAGGVAKNIQYF. Written as DNA, the CDR3 is TGTGCCAGCAGCGTAGAGGGGGCGGGTGGCGTAGCCAAAAACATTCAGTACTTC. The genes are TRBV9 and TRBJ2-4; 7 bases are a match to TRBD1. V shed 0 bases and J 0 bases; nucleotides not matched to a gene: 9. Per the germline V gene, CDR1 is SGDLS and CDR2 is YYNGEE. The CDR3 totals 18 residues. Full variable domain (missing parts from reference TRBV9 and TRBJ2-4): DSGVTQTPKHLITATGQRVTLRCSPRSGDLSVYWYQQSLDQGLQFLIQYYNGEERAKGNILERFSAQQFPDLHSELNLSSLELGDSALYFCASSVEGAGGVAKNIQYFGAGTRLSVL.

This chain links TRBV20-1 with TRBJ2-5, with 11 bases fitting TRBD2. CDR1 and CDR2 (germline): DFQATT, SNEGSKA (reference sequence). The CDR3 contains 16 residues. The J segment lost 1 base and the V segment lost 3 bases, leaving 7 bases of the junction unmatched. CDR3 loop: CSARPLLAGGQETQYF. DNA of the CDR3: TGCAGTGCTAGGCCCCTCCTAGCGGGGGGCCAAGAGACCCAGTACTTC.

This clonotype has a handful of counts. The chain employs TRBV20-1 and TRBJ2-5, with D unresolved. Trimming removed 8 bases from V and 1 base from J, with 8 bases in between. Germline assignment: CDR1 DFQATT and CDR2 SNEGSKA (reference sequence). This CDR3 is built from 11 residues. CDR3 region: CSPSSQETQYF. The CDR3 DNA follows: TGCAGTCCCAGTAGCCAAGAGACCCAGTACTTC.

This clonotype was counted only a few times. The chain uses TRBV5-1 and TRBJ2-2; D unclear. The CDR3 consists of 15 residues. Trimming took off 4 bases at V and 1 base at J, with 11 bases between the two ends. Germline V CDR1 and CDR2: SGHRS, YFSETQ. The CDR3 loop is CASSERTMNTGELFF. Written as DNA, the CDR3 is TGCGCCAGCAGCGAGAGGACCATGAACACCGGGGAGCTGTTTTTT.

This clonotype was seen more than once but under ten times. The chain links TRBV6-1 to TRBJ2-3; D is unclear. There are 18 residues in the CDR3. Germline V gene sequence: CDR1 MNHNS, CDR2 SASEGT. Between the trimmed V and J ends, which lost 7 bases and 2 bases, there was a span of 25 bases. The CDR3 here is CASITLPGRTDTTDTQYF. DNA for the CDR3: TGTGCCAGCATCACCCTCCCCGGACGGACGGATACCACAGATACGCAGTATTTT.

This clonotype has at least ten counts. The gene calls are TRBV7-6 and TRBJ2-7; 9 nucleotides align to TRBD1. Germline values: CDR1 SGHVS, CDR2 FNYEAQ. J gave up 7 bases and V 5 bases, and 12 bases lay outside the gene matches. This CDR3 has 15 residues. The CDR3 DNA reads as TGTGCCAGCAGCCCTCCGGGACAGGGTCAAAGTGAGCAGTACTTC. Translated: CASSPPGQGQSEQYF.

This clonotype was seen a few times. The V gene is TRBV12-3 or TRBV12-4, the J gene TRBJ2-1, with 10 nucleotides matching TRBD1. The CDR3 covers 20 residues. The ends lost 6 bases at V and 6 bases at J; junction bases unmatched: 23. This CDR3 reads CASSRPGQGIAGRRGNEQFF. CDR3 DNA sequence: TGTGCCAGCAGCAGACCGGGACAGGGGATCGCCGGCCGACGCGGCAATGAGCAGTTCTTC.